This T cell receptor (beta chain) came from a study of T cell responses to AZD1222 COVID-19 vaccine. The study, taken as a whole, reports: White British ancestry dominated among donors, who included more females, and clonal diversity was possibly underestimated.

CDR1 and CDR2 (germline): LGHNA, YNFKEQ. V trimming: 0 bases; J trimming: 5 bases; junction bases outside the gene matches: 5. The CDR3 has 17 residues. As for this clone: The antigen is unknown.

Sequencing used immunoSEQ multiplex PCR; TCRdb keeps in-frame clones, though not all of them. The table has some 150,000 clones, around nine tenths seen once. The sequence came from an adult in good health. The sample consisted of peripheral blood, taken on day 0 of AZD1222 vaccination. The chain links TRBV4-2 to TRBJ2-5; 14 nucleotides align to TRBD2. CDR3 in amino acids: CASSQEGTSGGGETQYF. The CDR3 nucleotides are TGTGCCAGCAGCCAAGAAGGGACTAGCGGGGGCGGGGAGACCCAGTACTTC.